A selection of T cell receptor beta chains follows, all from one sample in a study of beta chain features in type 1 diabetes. The repertoire was sequenced with immunoSEQ multiplex PCR; TCRdb's copy has only in-frame clones and lacks some. The sample lists under 300,000 clones, 27% occurring once. What was sequenced was central memory CD4+ T cells from blood. All receptors come from a man in his thirties or forties in good health. Both conserved end residues are part of each CDR3. The D gene is left open where the match is weak. Clone size appears in some rows only: once, few, many, or a class for an expanded clone.

d_call: NA
v_call: TRBV7-9
j_call: TRBJ2-1
clone_size: many
cdr3_nt: TGTGCCAGCAGCTTAGACCTCTACAATGAGCAGTTCTTC
cdr3_aa: CASSLDLYNEQFF

d_call: NA
v_call: TRBV12-5
j_call: TRBJ1-5
clone_size: once
cdr3_nt: TGTGCTAGTGGCCCCGGGACGCCGGGGTCCCAGCCCCAGCATTTT
cdr3_aa: CASGPGTPGSQPQHF

d_call: TRBD1
v_call: TRBV19
j_call: TRBJ1-2
clone_size: NA
cdr3_nt: TGTGCCAGTAGTCCCCGATACGACAGGGGTGTCCATGGCTACACCTTC
cdr3_aa: CASSPRYDRGVHGYTF

d_call: NA
v_call: TRBV11-2
j_call: TRBJ2-7
clone_size: few
cdr3_nt: TGTGCCAGCAGCGCCCGACCGCGCTCCTACGAGCAGTACTTC
cdr3_aa: CASSARPRSYEQYF

d_call: NA
v_call: TRBV18
j_call: TRBJ2-7
clone_size: many
cdr3_nt: TGTGCCAGCTCCTCCTCGGAGGGCTACGAGCAGTACTTC
cdr3_aa: CASSSSEGYEQYF

d_call: TRBD1
v_call: TRBV10-2
j_call: TRBJ1-6
clone_size: NA
cdr3_nt: TGCGCCAGCAGTCCGACAGGGCTGGATTCACCCCTCCACTTT
cdr3_aa: CASSPTGLDSPLHF

d_call: TRBD2
v_call: TRBV4-2
j_call: TRBJ2-3
clone_size: NA
cdr3_nt: TGTGCCAGCAGCCAAGAGGGAGGGATCAGCACAGATACGCAGTATTTT
cdr3_aa: CASSQEGGISTDTQYF

d_call: TRBD1
v_call: TRBV29-1
j_call: TRBJ2-1
clone_size: few
cdr3_nt: TGCAGCGCCGACAGGGGGCGGCCTGGATCCGATGAGCAGTTCTTC
cdr3_aa: CSADRGRPGSDEQFF

d_call: TRBD1
v_call: TRBV29-1
j_call: TRBJ2-7
clone_size: NA
cdr3_nt: TGCAGCGTCCTCGGACAGGGATACGAGCAGTACTTC
cdr3_aa: CSVLGQGYEQYF

d_call: NA
v_call: TRBV23-1
j_call: TRBJ1-4
clone_size: many
cdr3_nt: TGCGCCAGCAACACGGGAAAACTGTTTTTT
cdr3_aa: CASNTGKLFF

d_call: NA
v_call: TRBV12-5
j_call: TRBJ2-1
clone_size: NA
cdr3_nt: TGTGCTAGGGGTTTGGACTCAAAAAATGAGCAGTTCTTC
cdr3_aa: CARGLDSKNEQFF

d_call: NA
v_call: TRBV25-1
j_call: TRBJ1-3
clone_size: NA
cdr3_nt: TGTGCCAGCAGTGAATCCAGAGTGTCTGGAAACACCATATATTTT
cdr3_aa: CASSESRVSGNTIYF

d_call: NA
v_call: TRBV30
j_call: TRBJ1-5
clone_size: NA
cdr3_nt: TGTGCCTGGAGTCGCGACAGTTATAGCAATCAGCCCCAGCATTTT
cdr3_aa: CAWSRDSYSNQPQHF

d_call: TRBD2
v_call: TRBV16
j_call: TRBJ2-1
clone_size: NA
cdr3_nt: TGTGCCAGCAGCTCTAGCGGGGGGTACTACAATGAGCAGTTCTTC
cdr3_aa: CASSSSGGYYNEQFF

d_call: TRBD1
v_call: TRBV7-2
j_call: TRBJ2-2
clone_size: many
cdr3_nt: TGTGCCAGCAGCTTACAGGGGGCGACCGGGGAGCTGTTTTTT
cdr3_aa: CASSLQGATGELFF

d_call: TRBD1
v_call: TRBV30
j_call: TRBJ2-7
clone_size: NA
cdr3_nt: TGTGCCTGGAGTGTGGCGGGACAGGGAGGAAACGAGCAGTACTTC
cdr3_aa: CAWSVAGQGGNEQYF

d_call: NA
v_call: TRBV7-9
j_call: TRBJ2-7
clone_size: NA
cdr3_nt: TGTGCCAGCAGGGATACCGGGCCCTACGAGCAGTACTTC
cdr3_aa: CASRDTGPYEQYF

d_call: TRBD2
v_call: TRBV30
j_call: TRBJ2-5
clone_size: NA
cdr3_nt: TGTGCCTGGGGAATAGCGGGGGGGCATGAGACCCAGTACTTC
cdr3_aa: CAWGIAGGHETQYF

d_call: TRBD1
v_call: TRBV12-5
j_call: TRBJ2-7
clone_size: NA
cdr3_nt: TGTGCTAGTGGTTTACGGGACAGAGCCTACGAGCAGTACTTC
cdr3_aa: CASGLRDRAYEQYF

d_call: NA
v_call: TRBV7-7
j_call: TRBJ2-5
clone_size: once
cdr3_nt: TGTGCCAGCAGCCAGGGGCGGGGGGAGACCCAGTACTTC
cdr3_aa: CASSQGRGETQYF

d_call: NA
v_call: TRBV5-1
j_call: TRBJ1-1
clone_size: NA
cdr3_nt: TGCGCCAGCAGCTTGGACAACATGAACACTGAAGCTTTCTTT
cdr3_aa: CASSLDNMNTEAFF

d_call: NA
v_call: TRBV9
j_call: TRBJ2-7
clone_size: few
cdr3_nt: TGTGCCAGCAGCCCTCGTGAAGGGGCCTACGAGCAGTACTTC
cdr3_aa: CASSPREGAYEQYF

d_call: TRBD1
v_call: TRBV19
j_call: TRBJ1-1
clone_size: NA
cdr3_nt: TGTGCCGCACAGGGGGCGGACACTGAAGCTTTCTTT
cdr3_aa: CAAQGADTEAFF

d_call: TRBD2
v_call: TRBV29-1
j_call: TRBJ2-1
clone_size: few
cdr3_nt: TGCAGCGTTACAGCGGGAGGTCCCAATGAGCAGTTCTTC
cdr3_aa: CSVTAGGPNEQFF

d_call: NA
v_call: TRBV10-3
j_call: TRBJ1-2
clone_size: few
cdr3_nt: TGTGCCATTCAGGGTTACTATGGCTACACCTTC
cdr3_aa: CAIQGYYGYTF

d_call: NA
v_call: TRBV5-6
j_call: TRBJ1-5
clone_size: NA
cdr3_nt: TGTGCCAGCAGCACCACTGTGGAGCCCCAGCATTTT
cdr3_aa: CASSTTVEPQHF

d_call: NA
v_call: TRBV5-4
j_call: TRBJ2-1
clone_size: NA
cdr3_nt: TGTGCCAGCAGCCCGGGGGCGAACAATGAGCAGTTCTTC
cdr3_aa: CASSPGANNEQFF

d_call: TRBD2
v_call: TRBV7-2
j_call: TRBJ2-1
clone_size: NA
cdr3_nt: TGTGCCAGCAGTCCGAGGACTAGCGTTAGCTCCTACAATGAGCAGTTCTTC
cdr3_aa: CASSPRTSVSSYNEQFF

d_call: TRBD2
v_call: TRBV28
j_call: TRBJ2-5
clone_size: few
cdr3_nt: TGTGCCAGCAGTCCAATCACGGTGTTGGGACTAGCGGGAGCAGAGACCCAGTACTTC
cdr3_aa: CASSPITVLGLAGAETQYF

d_call: NA
v_call: TRBV30
j_call: TRBJ2-5
clone_size: NA
cdr3_nt: TGTGCCTGGAGTACCAACCAAGAGACCCAGTACTTC
cdr3_aa: CAWSTNQETQYF

d_call: NA
v_call: TRBV5-1
j_call: TRBJ1-1
clone_size: NA
cdr3_nt: TGCGCCAGCAGCCCCGAACCTTGGAACACTGAAGCTTTCTTT
cdr3_aa: CASSPEPWNTEAFF

d_call: NA
v_call: TRBV6-5
j_call: TRBJ2-3
clone_size: NA
cdr3_nt: TGTGCCATCAGTTTAGACAGCCACACAGATACGCAGTATTTT
cdr3_aa: CAISLDSHTDTQYF

d_call: NA
v_call: TRBV5-1
j_call: TRBJ2-7
clone_size: NA
cdr3_nt: TGCGCCAGCAGCTTGGGACAGACACCCACCTACGAGCAGTACTTC
cdr3_aa: CASSLGQTPTYEQYF

d_call: NA
v_call: TRBV7-9
j_call: TRBJ2-3
clone_size: few
cdr3_nt: TGTGCCAGCATCACCACTAGGTCTGGCACAGATACGCAGTATTTT
cdr3_aa: CASITTRSGTDTQYF

d_call: NA
v_call: TRBV6-1
j_call: TRBJ2-2
clone_size: NA
cdr3_nt: TGTGCCAGCAGTCGGCAGGGCTTAACCGGGGAGCTGTTTTTT
cdr3_aa: CASSRQGLTGELFF

d_call: TRBD2
v_call: TRBV10-1
j_call: TRBJ2-1
clone_size: few
cdr3_nt: TGCGCCAGCAGCCGGGAGGCGGGCTACAATGAGCAGTTCTTC
cdr3_aa: CASSREAGYNEQFF

d_call: TRBD2
v_call: TRBV29-1
j_call: TRBJ2-5
clone_size: NA
cdr3_nt: TGCAGCGGTGAGGTAGCGGGGGGCTTACAAGAGACCCAGTACTTC
cdr3_aa: CSGEVAGGLQETQYF

d_call: TRBD1
v_call: TRBV11-2
j_call: TRBJ2-7
clone_size: few
cdr3_nt: TGTGCCAGCAAAGTTTCGAATATCGGGACAGCCTCCTACGAGCAGTACTTC
cdr3_aa: CASKVSNIGTASYEQYF

d_call: NA
v_call: TRBV7-8
j_call: TRBJ1-5
clone_size: few
cdr3_nt: TGTGCCAGCAGCTATTCAGAGAATCAGCCCCAGCATTTT
cdr3_aa: CASSYSENQPQHF

d_call: TRBD2
v_call: TRBV9
j_call: TRBJ2-3
clone_size: NA
cdr3_nt: TGTGCCAGCAGCGTTAGCGGGGGGGCCACAGATACGCAGTATTTT
cdr3_aa: CASSVSGGATDTQYF

d_call: NA
v_call: TRBV14
j_call: TRBJ2-7
clone_size: many
cdr3_nt: TGTGCCAGCAGCCAAGATCTTGCGTCCTACGAGCAGTACTTC
cdr3_aa: CASSQDLASYEQYF

d_call: TRBD2
v_call: TRBV7-6
j_call: TRBJ2-7
clone_size: NA
cdr3_nt: TGTGCCAGCAGCTTAGGGTCGGGGACTACCCCCTACGAGCAGTACTTC
cdr3_aa: CASSLGSGTTPYEQYF